This is a list of T cell receptor beta chains from one sample in a study of molecular identifiers for immune sequencing clone quantification. TCRdb redid the calling of the PCR reads with MiXCR, one entry per CDR3 protein. The table shows around 65,000 distinct CDR3 sequences, with about a sixth occurring only once. Material: naive CD8+ T cells from blood, with Jurkat cell RNA spiked in. The source of these receptors is a human donor in good health. Some libraries in this study had Jurkat cell RNA spiked in. The CDR3 runs from the conserved cysteine through the conserved F or W. Each record gives: clone size, V gene, J gene, D gene, CDR3 protein, CDR3 DNA. The D gene is left open where the match is weak. Only part of the rows carry a size: once, few, many, or a class if the clone is expanded.

size: many
V: TRBV7-2
J: TRBJ1-1
D: NA
CDR3: CASSLLGGNTEAFF
DNA: TGTGCCAGCAGCTTACTTGGGGGAAACACTGAAGCTTTCTTT

size: NA
V: TRBV27
J: TRBJ2-7
D: NA
CDR3: CASSLQTAAWDEQYF
DNA: TGTGCCAGCAGTTTACAGACGGCGGCTTGGGACGAGCAGTACTTC

size: few
V: TRBV15
J: TRBJ2-7
D: NA
CDR3: CATSRYAPSQENYEQYF
DNA: TGTGCCACCAGCAGATATGCCCCTTCACAGGAGAACTACGAGCAGTACTTC

size: many
V: TRBV4-1
J: TRBJ2-7
D: TRBD1
CDR3: CASSHLDRAYEQYF
DNA: TGCGCCAGCAGCCATCTGGACAGGGCCTACGAGCAGTACTTC

size: many
V: TRBV18
J: TRBJ2-6
D: NA
CDR3: CASSPPISGANVLTF
DNA: TGTGCCAGCTCACCACCCATCTCTGGGGCCAACGTCCTGACTTTC

size: many
V: TRBV28
J: TRBJ1-1
D: TRBD1
CDR3: CASSLERGQGMNTEAFF
DNA: TGTGCCAGCAGTTTAGAACGGGGACAGGGAATGAACACTGAAGCTTTCTTT

size: many
V: TRBV29-1
J: TRBJ2-7
D: NA
CDR3: CSVKAEGGVLGEQYF
DNA: TGCAGCGTCAAGGCGGAAGGAGGGGTATTGGGCGAGCAGTACTTC

size: many
V: TRBV10-3
J: TRBJ2-5
D: NA
CDR3: CAISEGGTQYF
DNA: TGTGCCATCAGTGAGGGAGGTACCCAGTACTTC

size: many
V: TRBV27
J: TRBJ2-3
D: TRBD1
CDR3: CASSGQVDTQYF
DNA: TGTGCCAGCAGTGGACAGGTCGATACGCAGTATTTT

size: NA
V: TRBV29-1
J: TRBJ2-7
D: NA
CDR3: CSVADSYEQYF
DNA: TGCAGCGTGGCGGACAGCTACGAGCAGTACTTC